The 15 T cell receptor beta chains presented below share a single source sample, sequenced in a study of blood T cell repertoires in COVID-19. Assay used: immunoSEQ multiplex PCR; TCRdb lists only in-frame clones, some missing. Of more than 450,000 clones detected, 87% appear once; the ten largest clones hold about 0.75%. Sequenced sample: PBMCs or T cells enriched from blood (not recorded which). Source of these receptors: a young woman who had recovered from COVID-19.

The genes are TRBV7-2 and TRBJ1-2, with TRBD1 identical over 8 bases. This CDR3 spans 16 amino acids. CDR1 and CDR2 from the germline V gene are SGHTA and FQGNSA. V was pared by 5 bases and J by 4 bases, with 12 bases of the junction left unmatched. DNA of the CDR3: TGTGCCAGCAGCCCATTAGCTGGACAGGGCTCCTATGGCTACACCTTC. Translating it yields CASSPLAGQGSYGYTF.

V usage is TRBV29-1 and J usage is TRBJ1-2, with a weak D call TRBD1 (5 bases). Germline V lookup: CDR1 SQVTM, CDR2 ANQGSEA. The V gene lost 3 bases and the J gene lost 5 bases, with 7 bases spanning the gap. The length of the CDR3 is 11 residues. The CDR3 loop reads CSVDQGYGYTF. The DNA for the CDR3 is TGCAGCGTTGATCAGGGATATGGCTACACCTTC. Using reference TRBV29-1 and TRBJ1-2 for the parts outside the CDR3, the full variable domain is SAVISQKPSRDICQRGTSLTIQCQVDSQVTMMFWYRQQPGQSLTLIATANQGSEATYESGFVIDKFPISRPNLTFSTLTVSNMSPEDSSIYLCSVDQGYGYTFGSGTRLTVV.

This chain connects TRBV11-2 to TRBJ2-2; 7 bases line up with TRBD2. Germline values: CDR1 SGHAT, CDR2 FQNNGV. The CDR3 covers 15 residues. V was pared by 5 bases and J by 3 bases, with 6 bases of the junction left unmatched. The CDR3 DNA follows: TGTGCCAGCAGCCTGGGACTACCCGACACCGGGGAGCTGTTTTTT. This sequence encodes CASSLGLPDTGELFF.

CDR3 bases: TGTGCCAGCAGCTTGTGGAGCGGGGGAGGTAAGGGCACAGATACGCAGTATTTT. It translates to CASSLWSGGGKGTDTQYF. The chain has TRBV11-2 and TRBJ2-3, with 8 bases fitting TRBD2. After removal of 3 bases from V and 1 base from J, the junction contained 12 bases not matched to a gene. Germline CDR1 is SGHAT and CDR2 is FQNNGV. CDR3 size: 18 residues.

This clone was counted once. The chain has TRBV18 and TRBJ2-7, with D perhaps matching TRBD1 (5 bases). The CDR3 is 14 residues long. V lost 2 bases, J lost 5 bases, and 13 bases lay in between. Germline assignment: CDR1 KGHSH and CDR2 LQKENI. In nucleotides, the CDR3 is TGTGCCAGCTCACCAACGCAGGGTCCCCACGAGCAGTACTTC. Its protein product is CASSPTQGPHEQYF.

The V gene is TRBV5-1, the J gene TRBJ2-7, with 7 bases identical to TRBD1. Trimming cost V 7 bases and J 6 bases; bases outside gene matches: 10. In germline, CDR1 is SGHRS, CDR2 YFSETQ. The CDR3 runs 13 residues. This CDR3 reads CASRDRVSLEQYF. In nucleotides, the CDR3 is TGCGCCAGCCGAGACAGGGTTAGTCTCGAGCAGTACTTC.

V usage is TRBV9 and J usage is TRBJ1-2; D might be TRBD1 (5 bases). The ends were cut back, 3 bases at V and 1 base at J, with 22 bases in the middle. Germline CDR1 reads SGDLS; CDR2 reads YYNGEE. This CDR3 is built from 18 residues. The CDR3 is CASSASVNRKGNNYGYTF. CDR3 DNA sequence: TGTGCCAGCAGCGCCTCCGTTAACAGGAAGGGGAATAACTATGGCTACACCTTC.

The rearrangement uses TRBV25-1 and TRBJ2-7; 8 bases align to TRBD2. After removal of 3 bases from V and 2 bases from J, the junction contained 6 bases not matched to a gene. Germline CDR1 and CDR2: MGHDK and SYGVNS. This CDR3 region has 15 residues. The CDR3 spells CASSDSERGPYEQYF. DNA of the CDR3: TGTGCCAGCAGTGACTCCGAGCGGGGGCCCTACGAGCAGTACTTC.

The chain is built from TRBV5-1 and TRBJ2-2; maybe TRBD1 (5 bases). The germline V gene encodes CDR1 SGHRS and CDR2 YFSETQ. There are 14 residues in the CDR3. Deletions cut 0 bases from V and 5 bases from J, with 8 bases between. This CDR3 is CASSLAPGTGELFF. The DNA of the CDR3 is TGCGCCAGCAGCTTGGCCCCAGGGACCGGGGAGCTGTTTTTT.

The chain joins TRBV12-3 or TRBV12-4 to TRBJ1-1, with 8 nucleotides matching TRBD1. The CDR3 spans 12 residues. After removal of 4 bases from V and 10 bases from J, the junction contained 5 bases not matched to a gene. This chain's CDR3 is CASSSGGRGAFF. The CDR3 DNA follows: TGTGCCAGCAGTTCAGGGGGCCGGGGAGCTTTCTTT.

The chain couples TRBV28 to TRBJ1-1; no clear D gene. Between the trimmed V and J ends, which lost 2 bases and 7 bases, there was a span of 8 bases. The CDR3 is 12 residues long. From germline, CDR1 is MDHEN and CDR2 SYDVKM. The CDR3 region has the DNA TGTGCCAGCAGTTTACCTGAGGATGAAGCTTTCTTT. Its protein is CASSLPEDEAFF.

The chain couples TRBV19 to TRBJ2-1, with D perhaps TRBD1 (6 bases). The V and J ends lost 1 base and 0 bases respectively, with 10 bases between them. Germline lookup yields CDR1 LNHDA and CDR2 SQIVND (reference sequence). The CDR3 contains 16 residues. DNA of the CDR3: TGTGCCAGTAGTATAGGAGAAGGGGGCTCCTACAATGAGCAGTTCTTC. This gives the protein CASSIGEGGSYNEQFF.

The chain recombines TRBV5-1 with TRBJ2-1; D gene uncertain. The germline V gene has CDR1 SGHRS and CDR2 YFSETQ. The CDR3 length is 12 residues. Trimming removed 0 bases from V and 7 bases from J, with 5 bases in between. CDR3 sequence (DNA): TGCGCCAGCAGCTTGGCGTTGAATGAGCAGTTCTTC. Encoded protein: CASSLALNEQFF.

The chain uses TRBV25-1 and TRBJ1-2; weak D call: TRBD1 (5 bases). Looked up from germline, CDR1 is MGHDK and CDR2 is SYGVNS. The V gene lost 7 bases and the J gene lost 4 bases, with 13 bases spanning the gap. The CDR3 is 13 amino acids. CDR3 in DNA: TGTGCCAGCATGCAGGAGGGGCTCTATGGCTACACCTTC. Protein: CASMQEGLYGYTF.

The V and J genes are TRBV27 and TRBJ2-5, with TRBD2 identical over 8 bases. The ends lost 11 bases at V and 5 bases at J; junction bases unmatched: 13. This CDR3 region has 14 residues. Germline loops: CDR1 MNHEY, CDR2 SMNVEV (reference sequence). The CDR3 region has the DNA TGTGCCCGGCGATCCGGGACTAGGGGGGAGACCCAGTACTTC. Protein: CARRSGTRGETQYF.